Below, one T cell receptor beta chain is given with its context. Antigen specificity is unknown. At one of its ends the junction is not consistent with the germline gene, which may arise from a read error. The source of the sample is a study of cytomegalovirus exposure and HLA in healthy donors. The study's findings and limits: Follow-up analysis later connected one missense variant in DCLRE1C with trimming of TCR beta V- and J-genes. The authors judged a highly shared variant cluster likely a sequencing artifact. Reportedly, diagnosis of cytomegalovirus status by the classifier showed high specificity and sensitivity. The study labeled about 160 TCR beta chains cytomegalovirus-associated.

The CDR3 consists of 11 residues. Germline-derived CDR1 and CDR2 are WNHNN and SYGVQD (reference sequence). Use of 60 Vbeta and 13 Jbeta primers characterized the PCR. The repertoire was sequenced with immunoSEQ multiplex PCR; TCRdb's copy has only in-frame clones and lacks some. The profile shows under 200,000 clones, roughly 84% of them singletons. This chain joins TRBV10-1 and TRBJ1-4; no clear D gene. Specimen: PBMCs. The receptor was derived from a man aged 25 to 40 in good health and CMV-seronegative. As DNA, the CDR3 is TGTAACCGGTTTTATAATGAAAAACTGTTTTTT. As protein: CNRFYNEKLFF.